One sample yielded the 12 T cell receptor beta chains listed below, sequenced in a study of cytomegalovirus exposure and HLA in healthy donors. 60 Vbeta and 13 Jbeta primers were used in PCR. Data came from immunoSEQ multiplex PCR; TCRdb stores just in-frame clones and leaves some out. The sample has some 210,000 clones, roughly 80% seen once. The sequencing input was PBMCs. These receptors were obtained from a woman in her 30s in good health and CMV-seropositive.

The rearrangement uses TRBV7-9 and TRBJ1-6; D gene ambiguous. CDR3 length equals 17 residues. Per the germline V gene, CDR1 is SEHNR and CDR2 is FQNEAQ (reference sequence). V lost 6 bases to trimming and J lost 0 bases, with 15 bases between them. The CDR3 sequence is CASRYDRGISYNSPLHF. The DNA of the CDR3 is TGTGCCAGCAGATACGACCGCGGGATCTCCTATAATTCACCCCTCCACTTT.

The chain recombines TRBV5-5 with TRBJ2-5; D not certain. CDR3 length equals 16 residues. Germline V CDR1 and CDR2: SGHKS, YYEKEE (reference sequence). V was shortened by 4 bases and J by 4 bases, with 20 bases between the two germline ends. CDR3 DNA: TGTGCCAGCAGCCCTTATCGCTTTTGGCGCGGAGAGACCCAGTACTTC. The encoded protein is CASSPYRFWRGETQYF.

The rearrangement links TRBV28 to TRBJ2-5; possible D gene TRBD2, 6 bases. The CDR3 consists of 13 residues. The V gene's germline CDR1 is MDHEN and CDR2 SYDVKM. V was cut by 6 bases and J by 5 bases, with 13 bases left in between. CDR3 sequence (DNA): TGTGCCAGCAGCCTGCAAGGAGGGGAGACCCAGTACTTC. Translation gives CASSLQGGETQYF.

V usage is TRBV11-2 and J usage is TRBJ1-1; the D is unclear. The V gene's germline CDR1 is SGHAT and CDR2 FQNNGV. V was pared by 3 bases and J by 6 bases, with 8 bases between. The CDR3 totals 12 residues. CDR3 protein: CASSFVNSEAFF. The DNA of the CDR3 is TGTGCCAGCAGCTTCGTTAATTCTGAAGCTTTCTTT.

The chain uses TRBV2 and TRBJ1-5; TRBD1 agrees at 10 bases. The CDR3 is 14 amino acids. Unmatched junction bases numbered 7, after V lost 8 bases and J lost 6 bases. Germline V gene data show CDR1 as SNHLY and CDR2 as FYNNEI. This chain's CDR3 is CASGEGQGRQPQHF. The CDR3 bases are TGTGCCAGCGGGGAGGGACAGGGGCGTCAGCCCCAGCATTTT.

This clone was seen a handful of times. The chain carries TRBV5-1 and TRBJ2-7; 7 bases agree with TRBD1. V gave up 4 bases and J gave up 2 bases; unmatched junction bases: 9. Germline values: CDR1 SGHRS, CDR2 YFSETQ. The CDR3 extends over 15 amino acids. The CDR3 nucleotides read TGCGCCAGCAGCCGGGGACAGTCAATTACCTACGAGCAGTACTTC. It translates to CASSRGQSITYEQYF. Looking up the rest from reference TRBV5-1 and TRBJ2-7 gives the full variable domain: KAGVTQTPRYLIKTRGQQVTLSCSPISGHRSVSWYQQTPGQGLQFLFEYFSETQRNKGNFPGRFSGRQFSNSRSEMNVSTLELGDSALYLCASSRGQSITYEQYFGPGTRLTVT.

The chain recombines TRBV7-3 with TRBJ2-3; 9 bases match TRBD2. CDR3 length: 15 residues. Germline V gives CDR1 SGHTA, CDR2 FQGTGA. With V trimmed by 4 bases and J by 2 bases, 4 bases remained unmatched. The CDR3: CASSWRGGHTDTQYF. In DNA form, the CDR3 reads TGTGCCAGCAGCTGGCGGGGGGGCCACACAGATACGCAGTATTTT.

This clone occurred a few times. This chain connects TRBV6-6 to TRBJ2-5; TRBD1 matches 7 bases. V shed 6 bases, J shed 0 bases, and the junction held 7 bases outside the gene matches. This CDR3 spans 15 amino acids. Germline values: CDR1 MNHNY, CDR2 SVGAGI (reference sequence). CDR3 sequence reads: CASRPHDRDQETQYF. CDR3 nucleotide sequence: TGTGCCAGCAGACCACACGACAGGGACCAAGAGACCCAGTACTTC.

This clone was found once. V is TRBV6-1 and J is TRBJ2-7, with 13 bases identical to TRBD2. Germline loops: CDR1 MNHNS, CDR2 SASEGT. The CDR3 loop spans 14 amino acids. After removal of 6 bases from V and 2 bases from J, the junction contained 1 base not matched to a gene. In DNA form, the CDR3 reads TGTGCCAGCAGCGGACTAGCGGGAGCCTACGAGCAGTACTTC. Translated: CASSGLAGAYEQYF.

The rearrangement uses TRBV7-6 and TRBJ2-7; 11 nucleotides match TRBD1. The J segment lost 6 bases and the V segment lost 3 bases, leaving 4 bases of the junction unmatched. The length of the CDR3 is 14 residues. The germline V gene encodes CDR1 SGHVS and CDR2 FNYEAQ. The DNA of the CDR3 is TGTGCCAGCAGCTTCCCCGGGACAGGGGGCGAGCAGTACTTC. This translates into CASSFPGTGGEQYF. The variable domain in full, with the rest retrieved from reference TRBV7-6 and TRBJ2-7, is GAGVSQSPRYKVTKRGQDVALRCDPISGHVSLYWYRQALGQGPEFLTYFNYEAQQDKSGLPNDRFSAERPEGSISTLTIQRTEQRDSAMYRCASSFPGTGGEQYFGPGTRLTVT.

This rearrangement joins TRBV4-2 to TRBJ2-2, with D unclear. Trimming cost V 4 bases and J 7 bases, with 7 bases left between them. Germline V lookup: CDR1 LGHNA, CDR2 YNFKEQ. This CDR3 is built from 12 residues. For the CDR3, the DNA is TGTGCCAGCAGCCCCCCCATCGGGGAGCTGTTTTTT. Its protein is CASSPPIGELFF.

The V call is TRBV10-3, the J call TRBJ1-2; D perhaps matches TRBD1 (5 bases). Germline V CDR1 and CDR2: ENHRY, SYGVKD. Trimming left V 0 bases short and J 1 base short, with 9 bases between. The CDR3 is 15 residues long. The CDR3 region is CAISESRGSNYGYTF. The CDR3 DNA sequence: TGTGCCATCAGTGAGTCTAGGGGCAGTAACTATGGCTACACCTTC.